Following are 9 T cell receptor beta chains from one sample sequenced in a study of blood T cells in healthy people across ages. Through a sample-barcoded 5' primer and a J-beta primer mix, a second PCR was run for roughly 6 to 12 cycles. TCRdb recomputed calls from the 5' RACE reads with MiXCR, one row per CDR3 protein. Of around 850,000 distinct CDR3 sequences in the sample, 35% to 40% were seen once. The source material was blood. The receptor set was obtained from a man younger than 35 in good health.

V and J are TRBV27 and TRBJ2-7, with 10 nucleotides matching TRBD1. This CDR3 is built from 14 residues. CDR1 and CDR2 from the germline V gene are MNHEY and SMNVEV (reference sequence). V shed 3 bases and J 7 bases; nucleotides not matched to a gene: 6. The CDR3 protein is CASSFGTGANEQYF. Here the CDR3 DNA reads TGTGCCAGCAGTTTCGGGACAGGGGCCAATGAGCAGTACTTC.

This clonotype has a handful of counts. The V gene is TRBV3-1, the J gene TRBJ2-1; 8 bases are shared with TRBD2. The germline CDR1 and CDR2 sequences are LGHDT and YNNKEL (reference sequence). After removal of 0 bases from V and 8 bases from J, the junction contained 15 bases not matched to a gene. The CDR3 sequence is 18 residues long. CDR3 DNA: TGTGCCAGCAGCCAAGATCGAAGCGGGGGCGTGAAAGTCGATGAGCAGTTCTTC. This codes for CASSQDRSGGVKVDEQFF.

A single count supports this clonotype. The chain combines TRBV28 with TRBJ1-1; D might be TRBD1 (6 bases). Between the trimmed V and J ends, which lost 6 bases and 3 bases, there was a span of 17 bases. The CDR3 consists of 15 residues. Germline V gene sequence: CDR1 MDHEN, CDR2 SYDVKM. The DNA for the CDR3 is TGTGCCAGCAGCCCAGCGGACAGACGACACACTGAAGCTTTCTTT. Translated: CASSPADRRHTEAFF.

J is TRBJ2-3 and V is TRBV10-1; D gene ambiguous. The CDR3 is 13 residues long. From germline, CDR1 is WNHNN and CDR2 SYGVQD (reference sequence). V lost 6 bases and J 4 bases, leaving 11 bases between the germline ends. CDR3 bases: TGCGCCAGCAGAGAGAAGGGTGCAGATACGCAGTATTTT. Protein product: CASREKGADTQYF.

This clonotype showed up many times. This rearrangement joins TRBV29-1 to TRBJ2-7; D unclear. The CDR3 extends over 15 amino acids. The germline CDR1 and CDR2 sequences are SQVTM and ANQGSEA. Deletions cut 7 bases from V and 0 bases from J, with 19 bases between. CDR3 sequence: CSGADILLNSYEQYF. For the CDR3, the DNA is TGCAGCGGGGCTGACATCCTATTAAACTCCTACGAGCAGTACTTC.

There are a few counts of this clonotype. The rearrangement uses TRBV4-1 and TRBJ2-5, with D perhaps matching TRBD1 (6 bases). Trimming removed 2 bases from V and 4 bases from J, with 11 bases in between. Germline CDR1 is MGHRA and CDR2 is YSYEKL. CDR3 length: 14 amino acids. CDR3 sequence: CASSQRGGIETQYF. CDR3 nucleotide sequence: TGCGCCAGCAGCCAACGAGGGGGTATAGAGACCCAGTACTTC.

This clonotype is a singleton in its sample. This rearrangement joins TRBV20-1 to TRBJ2-3; D might be TRBD1 or TRBD2, each matching 5 bases. Trimming cost V 6 bases and J 2 bases, with 21 bases left between them. Germline assignment: CDR1 DFQATT and CDR2 SNEGSKA (reference sequence). The CDR3 sequence is 16 residues long. The CDR3 reads CSATPGQLRNTDTQYF. In DNA, the CDR3 is TGCAGTGCGACCCCGGGGCAACTTCGCAACACAGATACGCAGTATTTT.

J is TRBJ1-1 and V is TRBV9; D gene unclear. The CDR3 contains 13 residues. The germline V and J ends were trimmed by 3 bases and 8 bases, with 14 bases remaining between them. Germline lookup yields CDR1 SGDLS and CDR2 YYNGEE. The CDR3: CASSAAIHGEAFF. In DNA, the CDR3 is TGTGCCAGCAGCGCAGCCATCCACGGCGAAGCTTTCTTT.

In its sample, this clonotype was seen once. The V and J genes are TRBV7-9 and TRBJ2-3; 10 bases align to TRBD2. This CDR3 is 17 amino acids long. Germline V gene lookup returns CDR1 SEHNR and CDR2 FQNEAQ (reference sequence). The junction had 10 bases not matched to a gene; V was cut back by 5 bases and J by 2 bases. CDR3 bases: TGTGCCAGCAGCCGTGATCGAGCGGGGGGGTTCACAGATACGCAGTATTTT. This sequence encodes CASSRDRAGGFTDTQYF.